These 19 T cell receptor beta chains share one sample of origin, sequenced in a study of T cell changes during pregnancy in multiple sclerosis. The data were produced by immunoSEQ multiplex PCR, yet TCRdb's version contains in-frame clones alone and is incomplete. The sample has roughly 30,000 clones, 80% to 90% seen once. The starting material was CD4+ T cells from peripheral blood mononuclear cells, obtained in the first trimester of pregnancy. Receptor source: a female donor in good health, enrolled as a control in a pregnancy study.

This clone has just one count. The chain links TRBV27 to TRBJ1-2, with TRBD1 matching over 8 bases. Germline trimming cut 0 bases from V and 7 bases from J; bases unmatched to any gene: 7. CDR1 is MNHEY, CDR2 SMNVEV, per germline (reference sequence). This CDR3 region has 15 residues. CDR3 amino acids: CASSLSSQGASGYTF. CDR3 DNA sequence: TGTGCCAGCAGTTTATCGAGCCAGGGGGCGAGTGGCTACACCTTC.

The chain combines TRBV4-1 with TRBJ2-3; no reliable D call. The CDR3 length is 14 residues. In germline, CDR1 is MGHRA, CDR2 YSYEKL. V was pared by 0 bases and J by 1 base, with 5 bases between. This chain's CDR3 is CASSQEGGTDTQYF. DNA of the CDR3: TGCGCCAGCAGCCAAGAGGGCGGCACAGATACGCAGTATTTT.

This rearrangement joins TRBV6-1 to TRBJ2-7; D possibly corresponds to TRBD2 (5 bases). CDR1 and CDR2 (germline): MNHNS, SASEGT. The germline V and J ends were trimmed by 8 bases and 0 bases, with 8 bases remaining between them. The CDR3 totals 12 residues. The CDR3: CASAGDSYEQYF. CDR3 DNA: TGTGCCAGCGCCGGGGACTCCTACGAGCAGTACTTC.

The rearrangement uses TRBV4-1 and TRBJ2-2; D gene unclear. In germline, CDR1 is MGHRA, CDR2 YSYEKL. Trimming stripped 2 bases from V and 4 bases from J, with 17 bases between. This CDR3 comprises 17 residues. In DNA, the CDR3 is TGCGCCAGCAGCCAAAGAGATCTCGGGTTTGTCACCGGGGAGCTGTTTTTT. It is translated as CASSQRDLGFVTGELFF.

The chain has TRBV19 and TRBJ2-7, with D tentatively TRBD1 (6 bases). The V gene lost 6 bases and the J gene lost 5 bases, with 20 bases spanning the gap. CDR3 length equals 15 residues. The germline V gene encodes CDR1 LNHDA and CDR2 SQIVND (reference sequence). CDR3 DNA sequence: TGTGCCAGTAGCTTCCAGGGGCAGGGGAAAGACGAGCAGTACTTC. Protein product: CASSFQGQGKDEQYF.

The chain employs TRBV5-1 and TRBJ1-4; perhaps TRBD1 as D (6 bases). The germline V gene has CDR1 SGHRS and CDR2 YFSETQ. The ends were cut back, 3 bases at V and 5 bases at J, with 11 bases in the middle. CDR3 size: 14 residues. This chain's CDR3 is CASSSDRGNEKLFF. In DNA form, the CDR3 reads TGCGCCAGCAGCTCGGACAGAGGGAATGAAAAACTGTTTTTT.

The chain combines TRBV5-1 with TRBJ1-2, with D maybe TRBD1 (5 bases). This CDR3 region has 15 residues. Trimming removed 4 bases at V and 4 bases at J, with 17 bases between. CDR1 is SGHRS, CDR2 YFSETQ, per germline. The CDR3 DNA reads as TGCGCCAGCAGCCTCCAAATCGACAGCTTCTATGGCTACACCTTC. This codes for CASSLQIDSFYGYTF.

The V and J genes are TRBV5-1 and TRBJ1-6; TRBD1 agrees at 8 bases. Trimming took 0 bases from V and 5 from J; bases not matched to a gene: 1. Looked up from germline, CDR1 is SGHRS and CDR2 is YFSETQ. The length of the CDR3 is 15 residues. The CDR3 here is CASSLGTGNNSPLHF. In DNA form, the CDR3 reads TGCGCCAGCAGCTTGGGGACAGGGAATAATTCACCCCTCCACTTT.

This chain connects TRBV7-2 to TRBJ2-1, with 10 bases matching TRBD2. The CDR3 is 14 amino acids. The germline CDR1 and CDR2 sequences are SGHTA and FQGNSA. The ends lost 5 bases at V and 9 bases at J; junction bases unmatched: 7. The CDR3: CASSLHGLAAEQFF. In DNA form, the CDR3 reads TGTGCCAGCAGCCTCCACGGACTAGCGGCTGAGCAGTTCTTC.

The chain is built from TRBV5-1 and TRBJ2-2; a possible D gene is TRBD1 (6 bases). The CDR3 covers 15 residues. V dropped 5 bases and J dropped 4 bases, with 15 bases sitting between them. Looked up from germline, CDR1 is SGHRS and CDR2 is YFSETQ. The CDR3 DNA sequence: TGCGCCAGCAGGACAGGTACTTCTGGCACCGGGGAGCTGTTTTTT. Translation gives CASRTGTSGTGELFF.

This clone was counted a single time. The chain employs TRBV18 and TRBJ2-1; perhaps TRBD2 as D (5 bases). CDR3 length: 13 residues. Trimming cost V 4 bases and J 8 bases, with 12 bases left between them. From germline, CDR1 is KGHSH and CDR2 LQKENI. The CDR3 DNA is TGTGCCAGCTCACTGCCGGGGTGGGATGAGCAGTTCTTC. Translating gives CASSLPGWDEQFF.

The genes are TRBV4-3 and TRBJ2-4; no definite D call. Germline V gene data show CDR1 as LGHNA and CDR2 as YSLEER. Trimming left V 0 bases short and J 1 base short, with 22 bases between. The CDR3 consists of 20 residues. CDR3 in DNA: TGCGCCAGCAGCCAAGATTATGGTGCAGGTACCTTTACGGCCAAAAACATTCAGTACTTC. Protein product: CASSQDYGAGTFTAKNIQYF.

CDR3 loop: CASSPSIPEGYGYTF. The CDR3 DNA follows: TGTGCCAGCAGTCCCTCAATACCCGAGGGCTATGGCTACACCTTC. The chain links TRBV6-5 to TRBJ1-2; D unclear. The V end lost 5 bases, the J end lost 4 bases, and 17 bases lay between the germline ends. The CDR3 has 15 amino acids. CDR1 MNHEY and CDR2 SVGAGI come from the germline V gene.

This chain links TRBV14 with TRBJ2-3; 7 bases are a match to TRBD1. Germline trimming cut 2 bases from V and 7 bases from J; bases unmatched to any gene: 12. The CDR3 has 16 residues. Per germline, CDR1 SGHDN and CDR2 FVKESK. CDR3 in DNA: TGTGCCAGCAGCCAACCCTTGGTGGCAGGGGGAAATACGCAGTATTTT. It is translated as CASSQPLVAGGNTQYF.

The chain joins TRBV4-2 to TRBJ1-1; TRBD1 aligns across 7 bases. V dropped 0 bases and J dropped 8; count of bases not matched to a gene: 9. The CDR3 is made up of 15 amino acids. Germline V lookup: CDR1 LGHNA, CDR2 YNFKEQ. Here the CDR3 reads CASSQEDRDEPEAFF. The CDR3 DNA sequence: TGTGCCAGCAGCCAAGAAGACAGGGACGAACCAGAAGCTTTCTTT.

This chain links TRBV5-4 with TRBJ2-7; the D gene is possibly TRBD1 (6 bases). Germline CDR1 and CDR2: SGHNT and YYREEE (reference sequence). The length of the CDR3 is 17 residues. The V end lost 2 bases, the J end lost 1 base, and 19 bases lay between the germline ends. The CDR3 reads CASSLVPTGIRSYEQYF. CDR3 DNA sequence: TGTGCCAGCAGCTTAGTACCGACAGGAATTCGATCCTACGAGCAGTACTTC.

Notes on this clone: This specimen includes other DNA sequences encoding the same CDR3. J is TRBJ2-3 and V is TRBV11-2; TRBD1 aligns across 8 bases. The CDR3 length is 15 residues. Germline CDR1 is SGHAT and CDR2 is FQNNGV. Trimming at V came to 4 bases and at J to 4 bases, leaving 7 bases not matched to a gene. Here the CDR3 reads CASSSYRGRADTQYF. In DNA form, the CDR3 reads TGTGCCAGCAGCTCATACAGGGGGAGAGCAGATACGCAGTATTTT.

The rearrangement uses TRBV6-5 and TRBJ2-3, with a possible D match to TRBD2 (5 bases). The CDR3 is 16 residues long. Trimming removed 0 bases at V and 5 bases at J, with 15 bases between. Germline assignment: CDR1 MNHEY and CDR2 SVGAGI. The DNA for the CDR3 is TGTGCCAGCAGTTACTCTAGGCGGCTAGCAGAAGATACGCAGTATTTT. Translated: CASSYSRRLAEDTQYF.

The rearrangement joins TRBV12-5 to TRBJ2-5; 8 bases are a match to TRBD2. CDR3 size: 15 residues. The J segment lost 5 bases and the V segment lost 1 base, leaving 6 bases of the junction unmatched. The germline V gene encodes CDR1 LGHNT and CDR2 FRNRAP. For the CDR3, the DNA is TGTGCTAGTGGTTTGGGGACTAGCCGGCCGGAGACCCAGTACTTC. Translated, it gives CASGLGTSRPETQYF.